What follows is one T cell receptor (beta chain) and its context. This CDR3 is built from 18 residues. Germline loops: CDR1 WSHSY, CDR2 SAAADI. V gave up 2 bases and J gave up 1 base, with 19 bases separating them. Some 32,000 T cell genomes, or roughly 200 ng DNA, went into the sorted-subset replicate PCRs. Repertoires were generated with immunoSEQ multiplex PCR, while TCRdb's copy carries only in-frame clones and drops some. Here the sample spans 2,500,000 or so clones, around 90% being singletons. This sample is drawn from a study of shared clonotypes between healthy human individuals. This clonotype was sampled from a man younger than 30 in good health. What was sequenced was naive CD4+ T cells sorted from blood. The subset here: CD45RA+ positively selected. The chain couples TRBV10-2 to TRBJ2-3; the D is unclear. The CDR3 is CASSESPLELLGTDTQYF. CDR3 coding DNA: TGCGCCAGCAGTGAGAGTCCGCTTGAACTCTTGGGCACAGATACGCAGTATTTT.